Given below is one TCR beta chain in context. Produced via immunoSEQ multiplex PCR; TCRdb's table is partial and in-frame only. The sample has about 73,000 clones; roughly 84% are singletons. This entry belongs to a study of radiotherapy plus CTLA-4 blockade in lung cancer. V was pared by 3 bases and J by 8 bases, with 11 bases between. The CDR3 covers 14 residues. Germline CDR1 and CDR2: MNHEY and SMNVEV (reference sequence). Ipilimumab-mediated CTLA-4 blockade plus focal radiation was given to patients having chemo-refractory metastatic non-small-cell lung cancer. Sequencing was performed on peripheral blood, taken from a patient treated with radiotherapy plus ipilimumab. The J gene is TRBJ1-6, the V gene TRBV27; D may be TRBD1 (6 bases). The sequence derives from a human donor with non-small cell lung cancer that progressed on radiotherapy plus ipilimumab. DNA of the CDR3: TGTGCCAGCAGTTTCGGGGGCTCCTATTCACCCCTCCACTTT. Protein product: CASSFGGSYSPLHF.